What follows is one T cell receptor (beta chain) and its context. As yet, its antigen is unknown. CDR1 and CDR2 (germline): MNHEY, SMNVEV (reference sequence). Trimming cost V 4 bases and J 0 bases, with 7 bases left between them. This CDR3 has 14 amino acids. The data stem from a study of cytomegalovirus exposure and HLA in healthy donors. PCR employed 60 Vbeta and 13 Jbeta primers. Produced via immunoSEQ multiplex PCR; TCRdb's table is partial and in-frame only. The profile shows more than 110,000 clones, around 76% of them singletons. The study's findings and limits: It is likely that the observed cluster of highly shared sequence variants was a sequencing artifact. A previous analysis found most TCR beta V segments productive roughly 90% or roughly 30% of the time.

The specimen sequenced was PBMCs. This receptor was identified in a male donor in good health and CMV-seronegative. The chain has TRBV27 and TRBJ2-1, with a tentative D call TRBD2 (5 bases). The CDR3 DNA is TGTGCCAGCAGTTCTGGGAGCTCCTACAATGAGCAGTTCTTC. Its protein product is CASSSGSSYNEQFF.